This passage covers 20 T cell receptor beta chains from one sample sequenced in a study of CXCR3-negative and CXCR3-positive naive CD8 T cells. UMI-tagged TRB cDNA libraries were built via 5' RACE. TCRdb reworked the 5' RACE reads into one entry per CDR3 protein, no DNA. The sample's table shows about 8,000 distinct CDR3 sequences. Sequencing used naive CXCR3- CD8+ T cells from blood. The subset is: CD45RO-CCR7+CD27+CD95- naive CD8+ T cells lacking CXCR3 (TNR3-). All receptors derive from a human donor in good health. Some clones in this sample may be carry-over from other donors' samples.

The chain couples TRBV19 to TRBJ2-3; there is no DNA to check the TCRdb D call of TRBD2. The CDR3 runs 14 residues. Germline values: CDR1 LNHDA, CDR2 SQIVND (reference sequence). This CDR3 is CASSIRETTDTQYF.

The genes are TRBV7-2 and TRBJ2-6; checking the TCRdb D call of TRBD1 is not possible without DNA. The CDR3 runs to 15 residues. The germline V gene encodes CDR1 SGHTA and CDR2 FQGNSA. Here the CDR3 reads CASSLTGAGANVLTF. Full variable domain (rest looked up from reference TRBV7-2 and TRBJ2-6): GAGVSQSPSNKVTEKGKDVELRCDPISGHTALYWYRQSLGQGLEFLIYFQGNSAPDKSGLPSDRFSAERTGGSVSTLTIQRTQQEDSAVYLCASSLTGAGANVLTFGAGSRLTVL.

This clonotype counts as medium-sized by frequency. The chain links TRBV29-1 to TRBJ1-1. The CDR3 is 13 residues long. Germline V lookup: CDR1 SQVTM, CDR2 ANQGSEA. The CDR3 reads CSVEYQGNTEAFF.

The V and J genes are TRBV29-1 and TRBJ1-2; TCRdb returns TRBD1, unconfirmable since there is no DNA. This CDR3 spans 14 amino acids. Germline assignment: CDR1 SQVTM and CDR2 ANQGSEA. CDR3 in amino acids: CSYAGNLLDYGYTF.

This clonotype is called medium-sized based on its frequency. The gene calls are TRBV29-1 and TRBJ2-7; the TCRdb D gene call, TRBD1, has no DNA to confirm it. This CDR3 comprises 14 residues. From germline, CDR1 is SQVTM and CDR2 ANQGSEA. The CDR3 sequence: CSVEGTGGDYEQYF.

The rearrangement uses TRBV11-2 and TRBJ2-1. This CDR3 spans 14 amino acids. The germline V gene has CDR1 SGHAT and CDR2 FQNNGV. This CDR3 reads CASSLTSVVDEQFF.

Frequency places this clonotype as medium-sized. The chain carries TRBV6-1 and TRBJ2-7; the D call from TCRdb, TRBD2, cannot be confirmed without DNA. CDR1 and CDR2 from the germline V gene are MNHNS and SASEGT. CDR3 length equals 17 residues. CDR3 region: CASSERARAGSRGEQYF.

Frequency places this clonotype as medium-sized. The gene calls are TRBV20-1 and TRBJ2-1; absent DNA, TCRdb's TRBD2 call cannot be checked. Germline lookup yields CDR1 DFQATT and CDR2 SNEGSKA (reference sequence). This CDR3 is built from 16 residues. This CDR3 is CSARDHSGTWINEQFF.

This sequence joins TRBV29-1 and TRBJ2-7; TCRdb designates TRBD1, a call that cannot be tested without DNA. CDR1 and CDR2 (germline): SQVTM, ANQGSEA. The CDR3 is made up of 16 amino acids. CDR3 sequence: CSHFYGAGEGTYEQYF.

The chain recombines TRBV2 with TRBJ2-1. The CDR3 has 15 residues. Germline V gives CDR1 SNHLY, CDR2 FYNNEI. The CDR3 loop is CASSETGETYNEQFF.

This clonotype is identified as medium-sized (0.01 to 0.1%) from frequency. The chain is built from TRBV29-1 and TRBJ2-1; TCRdb returns TRBD1, unconfirmable since there is no DNA. CDR3 length: 14 amino acids. Germline V gene data show CDR1 as SQVTM and CDR2 as ANQGSEA. The CDR3 sequence: CSVEELIGQGRQFF.

This clonotype is medium-sized by frequency. This rearrangement joins TRBV2 to TRBJ2-1; TCRdb calls TRBD2, which cannot be checked without DNA. Germline V gives CDR1 SNHLY, CDR2 FYNNEI. The CDR3 loop spans 15 amino acids. The CDR3 spells CASRRLAGDFDEQFF.

This chain connects TRBV12-3 or TRBV12-4 to TRBJ2-1. CDR3 size: 12 residues. The CDR3 sequence is CASRGLDNEQFF.

The rearrangement links TRBV2 to TRBJ2-1; TCRdb calls TRBD1, which cannot be checked without DNA. Germline loops: CDR1 SNHLY, CDR2 FYNNEI. The CDR3 contains 13 residues. This chain's CDR3 is CASSEYPGHEQFF.

The chain links TRBV7-2 to TRBJ1-1. CDR3 length: 15 amino acids. The germline gives CDR1 SGHTA, CDR2 FQGNSA. The CDR3 sequence: CAQRLGVGVNTEAFF.

This chain uses TRBV29-1 with TRBJ2-1; TCRdb picks TRBD2, but there is no DNA to check that call. The length of the CDR3 is 18 residues. Germline-derived CDR1 and CDR2 are SQVTM and ANQGSEA. The CDR3: CSVEDHTGGQRDYNEQFF.

Considering frequency, this clonotype is medium-sized (0.01 to 0.1%). This chain uses TRBV29-1 with TRBJ2-1; TCRdb's assignment of TRBD2 cannot be checked, as there is no DNA. The CDR3 contains 13 residues. Germline CDR1 reads SQVTM; CDR2 reads ANQGSEA. The CDR3 region is CSGAASGSIEQFF.

Considering frequency, this clonotype is medium-sized. The V call is TRBV15, the J call TRBJ2-2; TCRdb returns TRBD1, unconfirmable since there is no DNA. CDR3 length: 15 amino acids. CDR1 and CDR2 from the germline V gene are LNHNV and YYDKDF (reference sequence). The CDR3 protein is CATSRTGQTTGELFF.

This clonotype ranks as medium-sized (0.01 to 0.1%) in terms of frequency. The chain uses TRBV19 and TRBJ2-1; TCRdb designates TRBD2, a call that cannot be tested without DNA. Germline lookup yields CDR1 LNHDA and CDR2 SQIVND (reference sequence). This CDR3 is built from 14 residues. The CDR3: CARVRASSYNEQFF.

V and J are TRBV7-9 and TRBJ1-2; the D gene TCRdb calls, TRBD1, cannot be checked with no DNA. The germline V gene encodes CDR1 SEHNR and CDR2 FQNEAQ (reference sequence). The CDR3 is 15 residues long. The CDR3: CASSSAGQGNYGYTF.